Each of the 14 T cell receptor beta chains below was sequenced from the same sample in a study of T cells in women clearing cervical HPV infection. Sequencing used immunoSEQ multiplex PCR; TCRdb keeps in-frame clones, though not all of them. The sample table sets out some 37,000 clones. Sequenced: blood buffy coat. These receptors were collected from a woman aged 18-70 years with a cervical HPV16 infection that either progressed to CIN3+ or cleared (not recorded which).

With regard to this clone: Read coverage stops 3 residues before the CDR3 terminus; the germline J gene supplies the remainder. The rearrangement links TRBV28 to TRBJ1-3, with D hard to call. This CDR3 has 14 amino acids. The V and J ends lost 5 bases and 1 base respectively, with 9 bases between them. Germline CDR1 MDHEN, CDR2 SYDVKM. The CDR3 protein is CASSQDWSGNTIYF. The sequenced CDR3 bases are TGTGCCAGCAGTCAAGACTGGTCTGGAAACACC.

As regards this clone: The CDR3 end lies 3 residues beyond the end of the read and is filled in from the germline J gene. This chain uses TRBV7-6 with TRBJ1-1; weak D call: TRBD1 (5 bases). V gave up 5 bases and J gave up 2 bases, with 9 bases separating them. Germline V CDR1 and CDR2: SGHVS, FNYEAQ. This CDR3 has 13 residues. The CDR3 region is CASSKDTNTEAFF. The part of the CDR3 DNA that was read is TGTGCCAGCAGCAAGGACACCAACACTGAA.

On this clone itself: The CDR3 end is not reached by the read, which stops 3 residues before it; the germline J gene fills it in. V gene TRBV19 combines with J gene TRBJ1-1, with D possibly matching TRBD1 (6 bases). The germline CDR1 and CDR2 sequences are LNHDA and SQIVND (reference sequence). The CDR3 runs to 15 residues. Trimming shortened V by 6 bases and J by 7 bases, and 21 bases separated the two germline ends. The CDR3: CASRPDRRRISEAFF. The part of the CDR3 DNA that was read is TGTGCCAGTAGACCCGACAGGCGCAGGATTAGTGAA. Variable domain in full (rest from reference TRBV19 and TRBJ1-1): DGGITQSPKYLFRKEGQNVTLSCEQNLNHDAMYWYRQDPGQGLRLIYYSQIVNDFQKGDIAEGYSVSREKKESFPLTVTSAQKNPTAFYLCASRPDRRRISEAFFGQGTRLTVV.

CDR3 sequence reads: CASSYTSTDTQYF. Partial CDR3 DNA: TGTGCCAGTTCCTATACCAGCACAGATACG. This chain uses TRBV19 with TRBJ2-3; D call uncertain. Sequencing ends 3 residues short of the CDR3 end; the germline J gene provides the rest. The V and J ends lost 8 bases and 0 bases respectively, with 9 bases between them. The CDR3 runs to 13 residues. Germline CDR1 reads LNHDA; CDR2 reads SQIVND (reference sequence). Full variable domain (rest looked up from reference TRBV19 and TRBJ2-3): DGGITQSPKYLFRKEGQNVTLSCEQNLNHDAMYWYRQDPGQGLRLIYYSQIVNDFQKGDIAEGYSVSREKKESFPLTVTSAQKNPTAFYLCASSYTSTDTQYFGPGTRLTVL.

Details on this clone: The read comes to an end 3 residues before the CDR3 does, leaving the germline J gene to fill in the end. This chain connects TRBV6-1 to TRBJ2-5, with D possibly matching TRBD1 (6 bases). Germline lookup yields CDR1 MNHNS and CDR2 SASEGT. This CDR3 comprises 16 residues. Trimming removed 0 bases from V and 6 bases from J, with 17 bases in between. Incomplete CDR3 DNA: TGTGCCAGCAGTGAAGCGGTACAGGGCGTTTATCAGACC. Protein sequence: CASSEAVQGVYQT. The whole CDR3 sequence is CASSEAVQGVYQTQYF.

CDR3 protein: CSASVGPELFF. The CDR3 DNA, read in part, is TGCAGTGCTAGTGTAGGGCCCGAG. The chain recombines TRBV20-1 with TRBJ2-2; no clear D gene. The CDR3 end falls 3 residues outside the read, so it is completed with the germline J gene. Per germline, CDR1 DFQATT and CDR2 SNEGSKA (reference sequence). The CDR3 runs 11 residues.

Remarks on this clone: The read terminates 3 residues before the CDR3 end, so the remaining end is supplied by the germline J gene. This rearrangement joins TRBV13 to TRBJ2-1, with TRBD2 matching over 7 bases. Germline V lookup: CDR1 PRHDT, CDR2 FYEKMQ (reference sequence). V lost 5 bases, J lost 7 bases, and 2 bases stayed unmatched. The CDR3 is 12 residues long. The CDR3 loop is CASSPSGNEQFF. CDR3 DNA (partial): TGTGCCAGCAGCCCTAGCGGAAATGAG.

The CDR3 is CASSLASQGGEKLFF. The part of the CDR3 DNA that was read is TGTGCCAGCAGCTTAGCGTCGCAGGGTGGAGAAAAA. V usage is TRBV7-9 and J usage is TRBJ1-4; tentatively, D is TRBD1 (5 bases). The read ends 3 residues shy of where the CDR3 ends; the end is completed using the germline J gene. Germline V lookup: CDR1 SEHNR, CDR2 FQNEAQ (reference sequence). This CDR3 contains 15 residues. Trimming took off 0 bases at V and 8 bases at J, with 13 bases between the two ends.

To note about this clone: The read falls 3 residues short of the CDR3 end, and the missing part is taken from the germline J gene. V is TRBV5-5 and J is TRBJ1-1, with 7 bases fitting TRBD1. Germline CDR1 is SGHKS and CDR2 is YYEKEE (reference sequence). CDR3 length equals 15 residues. Here the CDR3 reads CASSLAPGQAGEAFF. The sequenced part of the CDR3 DNA is TGTGCCAGCAGCTTGGCCCCCGGACAGGCCGGGGAA.

A note on this clone: One junction end disagrees with the germline gene, perhaps due to a read error. The read is 3 residues too short to cover the CDR3 end, so that end is filled in from the germline J gene. This chain links TRBV6-1 with TRBJ2-5, with D perhaps matching TRBD1 (8 bases). Germline V gives CDR1 MNHNS, CDR2 SASEGT. The CDR3 is 15 residues long. CDR3 DNA, as far as it was read: TGTGCCGGCAGTGAAGCGACAGGGGAGGGGGAGACC. Amino acid sequence: CAGSEATGEGET. In full, the CDR3 reads CAGSEATGEGETQYF.

In regard to this clone: Read data end 3 residues before the CDR3 end; the end is taken from the germline J gene. The chain recombines TRBV11-1 with TRBJ2-3; a possible D gene is TRBD1 (5 bases). The CDR3 extends over 14 amino acids. Per germline, CDR1 SGHAT and CDR2 FQDESV (reference sequence). CDR3 in amino acids: CASSSQGQQETQYF. The CDR3 bases that were read are TGTGCCAGCAGCTCCCAGGGCCAACAAGAGACG.

The DNA read from the CDR3 is TGTGCCAGCAGCTTAACGGAGGGTCAGCCC. The encoded protein is CASSLTEGQP. The whole CDR3 region reads CASSLTEGQPQHF. The genes are TRBV7-9 and TRBJ1-5; no clear D. The read halts 3 residues ahead of the CDR3 end, with the missing end drawn from the germline J gene. Germline V CDR1 and CDR2: SEHNR, FQNEAQ (reference sequence). V shed 2 bases and J shed 6 bases, with 8 bases lying between them. This CDR3 contains 13 residues.

In the case of this clone: At one end the junction does not follow the germline gene, possibly because of a read error. Other nucleotide sequences in the sample specify the same CDR3. The CDR3 reads CASSPPGERSGNTIYF. The sequenced part of the CDR3 DNA is TGTGCCAGCAGTCCTCCAGGGGAACGCTCTGGAAACACG. The chain uses TRBV6-2 or TRBV6-3 and TRBJ1-3, with D perhaps matching TRBD1 (6 bases). The read stops 3 residues short of the end of the CDR3; the missing end is completed from the germline J gene. Germline-derived CDR1 and CDR2 are MNHEY and SVGEGT. The CDR3 is 16 amino acids.

On this clone: The CDR3 end is not reached by the read, which stops 3 residues before it; the germline J gene fills it in. The V call is TRBV11-1, the J call TRBJ2-3; TRBD1 agrees at 8 bases. Germline V gene sequence: CDR1 SGHAT, CDR2 FQDESV (reference sequence). The CDR3 is 15 amino acids. V was clipped by 3 bases and J by 6 bases; unmatched bases: 8. CDR3 protein: CASSFSRGLADTQYF. The sequenced part of the CDR3 DNA is TGTGCCAGCAGCTTTAGCAGGGGGCTAGCGGATACG.